This is a list of T cell receptor beta chains from one sample in a study of graft-versus-host responses after intestinal transplantation. Method: immunoSEQ multiplex PCR; TCRdb's copy keeps in-frame clones and lacks some. The sample records fewer than 95,000 clones, 85% to 95% being singletons. No antigen is known for these receptors. The sequences come from unstimulated CD8+ T cells sorted from spleen or lymph node cells, collected before intestinal transplant. These receptors were collected from a human donor who received an intestinal transplant. The CDR3 runs from the conserved cysteine through the conserved F or W. The order of the fields is J gene, V gene, clone size, D gene, CDR3 protein, CDR3 DNA. D genes are given only for firm matches. Where a row states a size, it is once, few, many or the class of an expanded clone; other rows omit it.

J gene: TRBJ2-1; V gene: TRBV7-9; clone size: NA; D gene: NA; CDR3 protein: CASSPPNRGYNEQFF; CDR3 DNA: TGTGCCAGCAGCCCCCCGAACCGCGGTTACAATGAGCAGTTCTTC
J gene: TRBJ2-5; V gene: TRBV7-2; clone size: NA; D gene: NA; CDR3 protein: CASSSGGWEFETQYF; CDR3 DNA: TGTGCCAGCAGCTCCGGAGGCTGGGAGTTCGAGACCCAGTACTTC
J gene: TRBJ2-7; V gene: TRBV30; clone size: NA; D gene: NA; CDR3 protein: CAWSAHLAPGEQYF; CDR3 DNA: TGTGCCTGGAGCGCGCACCTAGCCCCTGGCGAGCAGTACTTC
J gene: TRBJ2-7; V gene: TRBV5-4; clone size: NA; D gene: TRBD1; CDR3 protein: CASSNRGLYEQYF; CDR3 DNA: TGTGCCAGCAGTAACAGGGGGCTGTACGAGCAGTACTTC
J gene: TRBJ2-7; V gene: TRBV19; clone size: NA; D gene: TRBD1; CDR3 protein: CASSTTGGVDEQYF; CDR3 DNA: TGTGCCAGTTCCACGACAGGGGGTGTCGACGAGCAGTACTTC
J gene: TRBJ2-1; V gene: TRBV19; clone size: NA; D gene: TRBD2; CDR3 protein: CASSIGIGTSGANEQFF; CDR3 DNA: TGTGCCAGTAGTATTGGCATCGGGACTAGCGGGGCCAATGAGCAGTTCTTC
J gene: TRBJ2-1; V gene: TRBV27; clone size: NA; D gene: NA; CDR3 protein: CASRIGTSSYNEQFF; CDR3 DNA: TGTGCCAGCAGGATTGGGACAAGCTCCTACAATGAGCAGTTCTTC
J gene: TRBJ2-3; V gene: TRBV10-3; clone size: NA; D gene: TRBD2; CDR3 protein: CAIRPGLATDTQYF; CDR3 DNA: TGTGCCATCAGACCGGGACTAGCCACAGATACGCAGTATTTT
J gene: TRBJ2-7; V gene: TRBV29-1; clone size: once; D gene: TRBD1; CDR3 protein: CSVGQAGGRQYF; CDR3 DNA: TGCAGCGTGGGACAGGCCGGAGGTAGGCAGTACTTC
J gene: TRBJ2-7; V gene: TRBV5-4; clone size: once; D gene: TRBD2; CDR3 protein: CASSFSAGGRPYEQYF; CDR3 DNA: TGTGCCAGCAGCTTTTCTGCGGGAGGGCGTCCCTACGAGCAGTACTTC
J gene: TRBJ1-2; V gene: TRBV29-1; clone size: NA; D gene: TRBD1; CDR3 protein: CSVVWTGLANYGYTF; CDR3 DNA: TGCAGCGTTGTCTGGACAGGATTAGCTAACTATGGCTACACCTTC
J gene: TRBJ1-3; V gene: TRBV9; clone size: NA; D gene: NA; CDR3 protein: CASSGTGTPGNTIYF; CDR3 DNA: TGTGCCAGCAGCGGGACCGGGACACCTGGAAACACCATATATTTT
J gene: TRBJ2-1; V gene: TRBV5-4; clone size: NA; D gene: TRBD2; CDR3 protein: CASSFFITSGGVNEQFF; CDR3 DNA: TGTGCCAGCAGCTTTTTTATAACTAGCGGGGGGGTTAATGAGCAGTTCTTC
J gene: TRBJ1-2; V gene: TRBV27; clone size: NA; D gene: NA; CDR3 protein: CASSLSTGASSYGYTF; CDR3 DNA: TGTGCCAGCAGTTTATCGACAGGAGCCTCTAGTTATGGCTACACCTTC
J gene: TRBJ2-1; V gene: TRBV6-4; clone size: NA; D gene: TRBD2; CDR3 protein: CASSYIAGTGNEQFF; CDR3 DNA: TGTGCCAGCAGTTATATAGCGGGGACGGGGAATGAGCAGTTCTTC
J gene: TRBJ2-7; V gene: TRBV30; clone size: NA; D gene: TRBD2; CDR3 protein: CAWSGDGGASYEQYF; CDR3 DNA: TGTGCCTGGAGCGGGGACGGGGGGGCCTCCTACGAGCAGTACTTC
J gene: TRBJ2-5; V gene: TRBV7-8; clone size: NA; D gene: TRBD1; CDR3 protein: CASSLAYRDSRETQYF; CDR3 DNA: TGTGCCAGCAGCTTAGCCTATAGGGACAGCAGAGAGACCCAGTACTTC
J gene: TRBJ2-3; V gene: TRBV7-6; clone size: NA; D gene: NA; CDR3 protein: CASRKLVHSTDTQYF; CDR3 DNA: TGTGCCAGCAGAAAACTAGTTCATAGCACAGATACGCAGTATTTT
J gene: TRBJ2-2; V gene: TRBV6-5; clone size: NA; D gene: NA; CDR3 protein: CASSYSAGNTGELFF; CDR3 DNA: TGTGCCAGCAGTTACTCTGCGGGGAACACCGGGGAGCTGTTTTTT
J gene: TRBJ1-1; V gene: TRBV19; clone size: NA; D gene: NA; CDR3 protein: CATRGVEAFF; CDR3 DNA: TGTGCCACCCGGGGTGTTGAAGCTTTCTTT
J gene: TRBJ2-7; V gene: TRBV19; clone size: NA; D gene: TRBD2; CDR3 protein: CASMASGGHYEQYF; CDR3 DNA: TGTGCCAGTATGGCTAGCGGGGGACACTACGAGCAGTACTTC
J gene: TRBJ2-5; V gene: TRBV14; clone size: NA; D gene: NA; CDR3 protein: CASSQSVWYQETQYF; CDR3 DNA: TGTGCCAGCAGCCAATCGGTCTGGTACCAAGAGACCCAGTACTTC
J gene: TRBJ1-5; V gene: TRBV19; clone size: once; D gene: NA; CDR3 protein: CASSIWGDESNQPQHF; CDR3 DNA: TGTGCCAGTAGTATCTGGGGGGACGAAAGCAATCAGCCCCAGCATTTT
J gene: TRBJ2-3; V gene: TRBV5-6; clone size: NA; D gene: TRBD2; CDR3 protein: CASSLELAGATDTQYF; CDR3 DNA: TGTGCCAGCAGCTTGGAGCTAGCGGGAGCCACAGATACGCAGTATTTT
J gene: TRBJ1-5; V gene: TRBV18; clone size: NA; D gene: NA; CDR3 protein: CASSHREENQPQHF; CDR3 DNA: TGTGCCAGCTCACATCGGGAAGAGAATCAGCCCCAGCATTTT
J gene: TRBJ2-3; V gene: TRBV7-8; clone size: NA; D gene: NA; CDR3 protein: CASSPLSGKGDTQYF; CDR3 DNA: TGTGCCAGCAGCCCCCTCAGCGGCAAAGGAGATACGCAGTATTTT
J gene: TRBJ1-1; V gene: TRBV5-5; clone size: NA; D gene: NA; CDR3 protein: CASSLGAGMNTEAFF; CDR3 DNA: TGTGCCAGCAGCTTGGGCGCAGGGATGAACACTGAAGCTTTCTTT
J gene: TRBJ2-1; V gene: TRBV9; clone size: NA; D gene: TRBD2; CDR3 protein: CASSVDPIPTSGRAIGKQFF; CDR3 DNA: TGTGCCAGCAGCGTAGATCCCATCCCTACTAGCGGGAGGGCCATAGGTAAGCAGTTCTTC
J gene: TRBJ2-1; V gene: TRBV28; clone size: NA; D gene: NA; CDR3 protein: CASSPGSGDFGYNEQFF; CDR3 DNA: TGTGCCAGCAGCCCCGGGTCGGGGGATTTCGGATACAATGAGCAGTTCTTC
J gene: TRBJ2-7; V gene: TRBV14; clone size: NA; D gene: NA; CDR3 protein: CASSQPWAGMREQYF; CDR3 DNA: TGTGCCAGCAGCCAACCCTGGGCGGGTATGAGGGAGCAGTACTTC
J gene: TRBJ2-3; V gene: TRBV9; clone size: NA; D gene: TRBD2; CDR3 protein: CASSVGTSITDTQYF; CDR3 DNA: TGTGCCAGCAGCGTGGGGACTAGCATCACAGATACGCAGTATTTT
J gene: TRBJ2-2; V gene: TRBV27; clone size: once; D gene: TRBD2; CDR3 protein: CASSSGLAGGPSGELFF; CDR3 DNA: TGTGCCAGCAGTTCAGGACTAGCGGGAGGGCCCTCCGGGGAGCTGTTTTTT
J gene: TRBJ1-1; V gene: TRBV21-1; clone size: once; D gene: NA; CDR3 protein: CASGTPLNTEAFF; CDR3 DNA: TGTGCCAGCGGGACACCATTGAACACTGAAGCTTTCTTT